This T cell receptor (beta chain) was sequenced in a study of T cell responses to AZD1222 COVID-19 vaccine. Study outcomes and limitations: Scientists sampled the repertoires only once the peak T cell response had passed. Baseline serology detected seropositivity in only a handful of AZD1222 recipients. Possibly, clonal diversity was underestimated; donors were largely white British and included more females.

TCRdb's copy holds only in-frame clones and misses some; the assay was immunoSEQ multiplex PCR. The profile shows over 45,000 clones, around 83% of them singletons. To note about this clone: The antigen remains unidentified.

The V gene's germline CDR1 is MGHDK and CDR2 SYGVNS. V was pared by 1 base and J by 2 bases, with 10 bases between. The CDR3 sequence is 15 residues long. V gene TRBV25-1 combines with J gene TRBJ2-3; tentative D call: TRBD1 (5 bases). This clonotype was obtained from an adult in good health. The sample here was peripheral blood, taken on day 0 of MenACWY control vaccination. The CDR3 sequence is CASSEWGRDTDTQYF. The CDR3 DNA reads as TGTGCCAGCAGTGAATGGGGCAGGGACACAGATACGCAGTATTTT. The entire variable domain, with the rest obtained from reference TRBV25-1 and TRBJ2-3, is as follows: EADIYQTPRYLVIGTGKKITLECSQTMGHDKMYWYQQDPGMELHLIHYSYGVNSTEKGDLSSESTVSRIRTEHFPLTLESARPSHTSQYLCASSEWGRDTDTQYFGPGTRLTVL.